In its sample, the clone carrying this TCR beta chain was seen a few times. This specimen comes from a study of T cell changes during pregnancy in multiple sclerosis. The CDR3 consists of 12 residues. The germline gives CDR1 SQVTM, CDR2 ANQGSEA. Trimming took 5 bases from V and 2 from J, leaving 9 bases between them. The repertoire was sequenced with immunoSEQ multiplex PCR; TCRdb's copy has only in-frame clones and lacks some. The table records 95,000 to 150,000 clones, over 85% of them present only once. The rearrangement joins TRBV29-1 to TRBJ1-1, with D unresolved. This receptor was obtained from a female donor with multiple sclerosis, enrolled in a pregnancy study. Source: peripheral blood, taken before pregnancy. The DNA for the CDR3 is TGCAGCGTTTCGCCGAGTAACACTGAAGCTTTCTTT. It is translated as CSVSPSNTEAFF.